This TCR beta chain was sequenced for a study of T cell changes during pregnancy in multiple sclerosis. The data were produced by immunoSEQ multiplex PCR, yet TCRdb's version contains in-frame clones alone and is incomplete. This sample has some 47,000 clones; roughly nine tenths occur once, and the top ten carry 8.3%. Unmatched junction bases numbered 3, after V lost 1 base and J lost 0 bases. CDR3 size: 15 residues. In germline, CDR1 is SGDLS, CDR2 YYNGEE. Sequenced here: CD8+ T cells from peripheral blood mononuclear cells, sampled in the second trimester of pregnancy. The receptor was isolated from a female donor with multiple sclerosis, enrolled in a pregnancy study. This chain joins TRBV9 and TRBJ2-5; 7 bases match TRBD1. In nucleotides, the CDR3 is TGTGCCAGCAGCGTATGGGGACAGCACCAAGAGACCCAGTACTTC. As protein: CASSVWGQHQETQYF.